The 3 T cell receptor beta chains below all came from one sample that was sequenced in a study of blood T cell repertoires in COVID-19. Clones were read by immunoSEQ multiplex PCR, and TCRdb kept only the in-frame ones, dropping some. The repertoire holds approximately 200,000 clones, with around 90% as singletons. The sequenced material came from peripheral blood. These receptors came from a man aged 25-40 years with COVID-19, enrolled during active disease.

The V gene is TRBV6-5, the J gene TRBJ1-2; TRBD1 matches at 8 bases. The junction had 10 bases not matched to a gene; V was cut back by 0 bases and J by 7 bases. The germline CDR1 and CDR2 sequences are MNHEY and SVGAGI. The CDR3 runs 16 residues. CDR3 in amino acids: CASSYSPWTGQGGYTF. Here the CDR3 DNA reads TGTGCCAGCAGTTACTCACCATGGACAGGGCAGGGTGGCTACACCTTC.

This clone was recorded once. V gene TRBV6-5 combines with J gene TRBJ2-1, with 10 bases aligning to TRBD2. Germline V gene lookup returns CDR1 MNHEY and CDR2 SVGAGI. The CDR3 sequence is 15 residues long. After removal of 6 bases from V and 4 bases from J, the junction contained 6 bases not matched to a gene. The CDR3 DNA reads TGTGCCAGCAGCCCGGGACTAGCGACTTACAATGAGCAGTTCTTC. This sequence encodes CASSPGLATYNEQFF.

The V call is TRBV21-1, the J call TRBJ2-7; TRBD1, the table's D call, was not compared with the DNA. TRBV21-1 is listed as a pseudogene. CDR3 size: 17 residues. CDR3 sequence: CASSPPGETGGPYEQYF. CDR3 DNA sequence: TGTGCCAGCAGCCCACCCGGGGAGACAGGGGGACCCTACGAGCAGTACTTC.